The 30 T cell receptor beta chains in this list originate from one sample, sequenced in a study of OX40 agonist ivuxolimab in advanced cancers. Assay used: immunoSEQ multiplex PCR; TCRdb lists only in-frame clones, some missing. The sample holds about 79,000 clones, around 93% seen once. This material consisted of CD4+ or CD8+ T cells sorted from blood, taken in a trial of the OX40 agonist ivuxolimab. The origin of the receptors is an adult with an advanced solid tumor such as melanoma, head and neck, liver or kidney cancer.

In DNA form, the CDR3 reads TGTGCCAGCTCACTAATCACGGAGGGGACAGGGGATTACGAGCAGTACTTC. Amino acid sequence: CASSLITEGTGDYEQYF. The chain combines TRBV18 with TRBJ2-7; the match to TRBD1 covers 10 bases. The germline V gene encodes CDR1 KGHSH and CDR2 LQKENI. The CDR3 has 17 residues. Trimming took 4 bases from V and 4 from J; bases not matched to a gene: 13. Full variable domain (rest looked up from reference TRBV18 and TRBJ2-7): NAGVMQNPRHLVRRRGQEARLRCSPMKGHSHVYWYRQLPEEGLKFMVYLQKENIIDESGMPKERFSAEFPKEGPSILRIQQVVRGDSAAYFCASSLITEGTGDYEQYFGPGTRLTVT.

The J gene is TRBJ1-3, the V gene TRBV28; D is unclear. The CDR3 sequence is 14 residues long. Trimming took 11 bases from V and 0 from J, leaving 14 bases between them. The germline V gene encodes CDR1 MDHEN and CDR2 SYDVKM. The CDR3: CACERLTSGNTIYF. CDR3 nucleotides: TGTGCCTGCGAACGGCTGACCTCTGGAAACACCATATATTTT.

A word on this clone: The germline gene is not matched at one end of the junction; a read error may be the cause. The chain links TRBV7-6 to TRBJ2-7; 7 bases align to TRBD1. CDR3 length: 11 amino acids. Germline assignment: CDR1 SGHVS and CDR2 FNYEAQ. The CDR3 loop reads CASSSAGTVLF. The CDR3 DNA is TGTGCCAGCAGCAGCGCCGGGACAGTACTCTTC.

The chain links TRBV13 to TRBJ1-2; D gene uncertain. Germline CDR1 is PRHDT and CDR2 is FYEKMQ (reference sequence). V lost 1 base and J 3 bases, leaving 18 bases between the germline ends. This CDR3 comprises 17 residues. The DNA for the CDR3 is TGTGCCAGCAGCTTAGAAGGCAGCTCCCTGAGGGACTATGGCTACACCTTC. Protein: CASSLEGSSLRDYGYTF.

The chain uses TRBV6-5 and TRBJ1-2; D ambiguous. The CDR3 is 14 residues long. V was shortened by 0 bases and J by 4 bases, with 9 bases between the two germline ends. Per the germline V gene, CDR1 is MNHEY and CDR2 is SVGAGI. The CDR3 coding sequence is TGTGCCAGCAGTTACTCTCCAGCAAGCTATGGCTACACCTTC. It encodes CASSYSPASYGYTF.

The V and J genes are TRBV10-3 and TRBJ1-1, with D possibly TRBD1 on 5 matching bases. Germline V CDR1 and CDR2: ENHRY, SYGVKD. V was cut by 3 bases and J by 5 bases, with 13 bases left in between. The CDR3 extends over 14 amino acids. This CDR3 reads CAISDGGGRTEAFF. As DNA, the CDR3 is TGTGCCATCAGTGACGGCGGGGGGAGAACTGAAGCTTTCTTT.

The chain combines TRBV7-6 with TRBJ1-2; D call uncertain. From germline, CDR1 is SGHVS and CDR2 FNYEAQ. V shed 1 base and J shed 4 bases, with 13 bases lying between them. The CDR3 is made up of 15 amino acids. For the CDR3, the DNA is TGTGCCAGCAGCTTAGATCCGGGGAACTTCTATGGCTACACCTTC. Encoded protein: CASSLDPGNFYGYTF.

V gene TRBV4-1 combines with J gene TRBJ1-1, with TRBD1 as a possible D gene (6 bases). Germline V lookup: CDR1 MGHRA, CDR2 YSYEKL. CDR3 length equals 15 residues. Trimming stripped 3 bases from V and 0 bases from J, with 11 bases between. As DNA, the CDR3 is TGCGCCAGCAGCCAGCAGGAGGGGGTGAACACTGAAGCTTTCTTT. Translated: CASSQQEGVNTEAFF.

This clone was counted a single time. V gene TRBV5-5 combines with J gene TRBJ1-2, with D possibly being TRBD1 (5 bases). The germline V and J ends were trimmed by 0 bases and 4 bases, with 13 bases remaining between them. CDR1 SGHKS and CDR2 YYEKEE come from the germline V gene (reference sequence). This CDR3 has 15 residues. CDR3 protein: CASSLVRDSFYGYTF. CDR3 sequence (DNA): TGTGCCAGCAGCTTGGTCAGGGACTCTTTCTATGGCTACACCTTC.

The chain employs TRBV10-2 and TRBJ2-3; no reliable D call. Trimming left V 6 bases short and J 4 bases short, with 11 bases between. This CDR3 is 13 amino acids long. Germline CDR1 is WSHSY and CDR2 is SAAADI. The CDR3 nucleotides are TGCGCCAGCAGGGCCAGGCTAGCAGATACGCAGTATTTT. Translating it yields CASRARLADTQYF.

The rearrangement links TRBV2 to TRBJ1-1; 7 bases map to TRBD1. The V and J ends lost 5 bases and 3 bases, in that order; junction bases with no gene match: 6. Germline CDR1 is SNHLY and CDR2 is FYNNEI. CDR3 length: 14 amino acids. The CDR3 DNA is TGTGCCAGCAGTCTACAGACAGGGTACACTGAAGCTTTCTTT. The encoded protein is CASSLQTGYTEAFF.

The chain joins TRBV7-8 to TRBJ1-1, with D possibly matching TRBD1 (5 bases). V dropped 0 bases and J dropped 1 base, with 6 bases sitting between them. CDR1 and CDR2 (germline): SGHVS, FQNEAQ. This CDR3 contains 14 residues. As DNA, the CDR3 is TGTGCCAGCAGCTTAGCGGGGGGGAACACTGAAGCTTTCTTT. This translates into CASSLAGGNTEAFF.

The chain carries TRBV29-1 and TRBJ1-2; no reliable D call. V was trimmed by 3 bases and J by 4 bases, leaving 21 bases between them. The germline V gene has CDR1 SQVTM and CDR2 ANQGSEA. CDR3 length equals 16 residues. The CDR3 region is CSVEAATFGVGYGYTF. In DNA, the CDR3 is TGCAGCGTTGAGGCGGCCACTTTCGGAGTTGGCTATGGCTACACCTTC.

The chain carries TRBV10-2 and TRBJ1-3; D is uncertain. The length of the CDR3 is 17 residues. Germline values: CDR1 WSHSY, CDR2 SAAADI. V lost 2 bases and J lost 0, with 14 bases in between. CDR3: CASSEVIRQDSGNTIYF. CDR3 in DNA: TGCGCCAGCAGTGAGGTGATACGGCAGGACTCTGGAAACACCATATATTTT.

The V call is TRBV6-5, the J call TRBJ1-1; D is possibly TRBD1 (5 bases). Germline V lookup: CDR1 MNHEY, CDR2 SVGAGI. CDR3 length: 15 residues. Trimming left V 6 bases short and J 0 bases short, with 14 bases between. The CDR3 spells CASRLSGGMNTEAFF. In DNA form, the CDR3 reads TGTGCCAGCAGGCTTTCGGGGGGAATGAACACTGAAGCTTTCTTT.

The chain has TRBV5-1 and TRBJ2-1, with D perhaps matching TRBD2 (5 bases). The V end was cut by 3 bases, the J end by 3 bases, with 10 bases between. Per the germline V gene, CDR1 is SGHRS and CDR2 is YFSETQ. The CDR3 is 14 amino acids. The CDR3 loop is CASSSDYIYNEQFF. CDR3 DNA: TGCGCCAGCAGCTCCGACTACATCTACAATGAGCAGTTCTTC.

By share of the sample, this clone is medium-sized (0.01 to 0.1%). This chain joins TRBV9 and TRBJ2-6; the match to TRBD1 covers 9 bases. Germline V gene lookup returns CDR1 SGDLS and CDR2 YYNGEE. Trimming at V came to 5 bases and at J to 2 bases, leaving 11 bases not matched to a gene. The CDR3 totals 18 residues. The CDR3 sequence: CASSRTGTGRTGANVLTF. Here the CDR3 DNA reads TGTGCCAGCAGTCGCACCGGGACAGGGAGGACTGGGGCCAACGTCCTGACTTTC.

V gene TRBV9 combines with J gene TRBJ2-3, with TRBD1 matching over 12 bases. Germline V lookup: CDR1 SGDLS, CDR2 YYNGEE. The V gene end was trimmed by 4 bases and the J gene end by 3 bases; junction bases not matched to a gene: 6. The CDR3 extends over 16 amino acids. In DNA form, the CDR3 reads TGTGCCAGCAGCCCGGGGGGACAGGGGGCAACAGATACGCAGTATTTT. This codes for CASSPGGQGATDTQYF.

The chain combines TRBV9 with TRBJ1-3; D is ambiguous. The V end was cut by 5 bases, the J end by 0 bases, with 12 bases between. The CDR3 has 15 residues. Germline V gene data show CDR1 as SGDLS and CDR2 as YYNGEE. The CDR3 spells CASRSTPFSGNTIYF. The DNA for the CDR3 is TGTGCCAGCAGATCGACACCTTTCTCTGGAAACACCATATATTTT.

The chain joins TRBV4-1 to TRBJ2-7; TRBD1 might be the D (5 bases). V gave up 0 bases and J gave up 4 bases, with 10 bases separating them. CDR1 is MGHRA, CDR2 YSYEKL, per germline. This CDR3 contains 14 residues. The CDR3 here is CASSQEPRVYEQYF. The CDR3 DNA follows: TGCGCCAGCAGCCAAGAGCCCAGGGTATACGAGCAGTACTTC.

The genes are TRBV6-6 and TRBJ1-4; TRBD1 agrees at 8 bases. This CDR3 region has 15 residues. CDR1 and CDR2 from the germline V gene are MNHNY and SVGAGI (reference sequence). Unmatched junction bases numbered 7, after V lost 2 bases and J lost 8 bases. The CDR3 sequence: CASSYPGGAREKLFF. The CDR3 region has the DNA TGTGCCAGCAGTTACCCAGGGGGCGCACGGGAAAAACTGTTTTTT.

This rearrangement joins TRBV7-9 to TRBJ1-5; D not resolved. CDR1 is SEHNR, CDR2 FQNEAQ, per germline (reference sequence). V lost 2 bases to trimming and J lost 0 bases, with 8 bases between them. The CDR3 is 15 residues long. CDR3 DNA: TGTGCCAGCAGCTTACCCGATTATAGCAATCAGCCCCAGCATTTT. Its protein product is CASSLPDYSNQPQHF. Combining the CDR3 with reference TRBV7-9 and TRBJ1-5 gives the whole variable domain DTGVSQNPRHKITKRGQNVTFRCDPISEHNRLYWYRQTLGQGPEFLTYFQNEAQLEKSRLLSDRFSAERPKGSFSTLEIQRTEQGDSAMYLCASSLPDYSNQPQHFGDGTRLSIL.

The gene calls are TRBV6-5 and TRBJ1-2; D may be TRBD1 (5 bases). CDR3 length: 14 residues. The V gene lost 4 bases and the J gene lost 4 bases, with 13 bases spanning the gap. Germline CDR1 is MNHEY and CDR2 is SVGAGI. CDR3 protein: CASSLRGVGYGYTF. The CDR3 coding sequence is TGTGCCAGCAGTTTGAGGGGCGTAGGCTATGGCTACACCTTC.

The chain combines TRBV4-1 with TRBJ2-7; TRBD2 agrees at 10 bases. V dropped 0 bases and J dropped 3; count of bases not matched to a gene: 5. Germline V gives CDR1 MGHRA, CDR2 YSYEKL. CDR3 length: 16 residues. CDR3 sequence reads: CASSQDRTSGFYEQYF. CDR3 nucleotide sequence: TGCGCCAGCAGCCAAGATAGGACTAGCGGATTCTACGAGCAGTACTTC.

The CDR3 here is CASSFQGHYGYTF. As DNA, the CDR3 is TGTGCCAGCAGTTTCCAGGGGCACTATGGCTACACCTTC. The chain employs TRBV27 and TRBJ1-2; tentative D call: TRBD1 (6 bases). The CDR3 is 13 residues long. Germline V lookup: CDR1 MNHEY, CDR2 SMNVEV (reference sequence). V lost 3 bases to trimming and J lost 3 bases, with 8 bases between them.

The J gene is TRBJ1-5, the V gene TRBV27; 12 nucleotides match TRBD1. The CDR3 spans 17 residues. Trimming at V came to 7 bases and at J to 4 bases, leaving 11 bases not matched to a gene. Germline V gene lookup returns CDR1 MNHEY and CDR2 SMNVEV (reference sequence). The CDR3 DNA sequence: TGTGCCAGCACCACCCTAGGGGACAGGGGGCGGAATCAGCCCCAGCATTTT. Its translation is CASTTLGDRGRNQPQHF.

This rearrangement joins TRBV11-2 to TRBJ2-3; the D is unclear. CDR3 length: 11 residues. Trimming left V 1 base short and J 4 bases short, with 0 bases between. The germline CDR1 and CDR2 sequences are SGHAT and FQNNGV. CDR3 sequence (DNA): TGTGCCAGCAGCTTAGCAGATACGCAGTATTTT. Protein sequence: CASSLADTQYF.

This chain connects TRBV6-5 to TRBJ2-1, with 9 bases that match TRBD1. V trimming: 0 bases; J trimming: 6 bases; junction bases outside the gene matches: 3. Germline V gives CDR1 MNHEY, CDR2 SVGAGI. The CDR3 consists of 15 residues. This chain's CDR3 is CASSYSGTGTNEQFF. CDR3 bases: TGTGCCAGCAGTTACTCGGGGACAGGGACCAATGAGCAGTTCTTC.

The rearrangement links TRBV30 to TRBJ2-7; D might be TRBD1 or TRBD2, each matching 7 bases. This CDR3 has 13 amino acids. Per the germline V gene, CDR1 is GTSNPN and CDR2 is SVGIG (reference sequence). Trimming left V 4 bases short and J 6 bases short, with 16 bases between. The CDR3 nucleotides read TGTGCCTGGAATGCTCAGGGGGGGGCCGAGCAGTACTTC. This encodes CAWNAQGGAEQYF.

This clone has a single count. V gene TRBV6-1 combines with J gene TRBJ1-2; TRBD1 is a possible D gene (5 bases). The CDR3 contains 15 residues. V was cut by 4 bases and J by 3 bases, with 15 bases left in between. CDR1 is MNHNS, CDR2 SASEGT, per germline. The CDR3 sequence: CASSARLTDHYGYTF. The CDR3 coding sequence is TGTGCCAGCAGTGCGCGATTGACAGACCACTATGGCTACACCTTC.